These 27 T cell receptor beta chains were all obtained from the same sample, sequenced in a study of blood T cell repertoires in COVID-19. Using immunoSEQ multiplex PCR, the repertoire was profiled, and TCRdb retains in-frame clones only, with some absent. The sample contains 300,000 to 450,000 clones, approximately 80% of which appear only once. The sample was peripheral blood. The receptors derive from a human donor with acute or convalescent COVID-19. The donor label of this sample is uncertain.

The chain couples TRBV4-1 to TRBJ1-1; TRBD1 matches 8 bases. Trimming at V came to 4 bases and at J to 5 bases, leaving 15 bases not matched to a gene. The length of the CDR3 is 17 residues. Looked up from germline, CDR1 is MGHRA and CDR2 is YSYEKL. DNA of the CDR3: TGCGCCAGCAGCCCTTTTGGGGGCAGGGGGCGCCGGACTGAAGCTTTCTTT. Protein sequence: CASSPFGGRGRRTEAFF.

The chain carries TRBV5-1 and TRBJ2-7; 9 bases map to TRBD1. V was pared by 3 bases and J by 5 bases, with 6 bases of the junction left unmatched. The CDR3 sequence is 14 residues long. Germline V lookup: CDR1 SGHRS, CDR2 YFSETQ. The chain's CDR3 is CASSYGQGWDEQYF. The CDR3 nucleotides are TGCGCCAGCAGCTATGGACAGGGGTGGGACGAGCAGTACTTC.

The gene calls are TRBV15 and TRBJ1-3; D possibly corresponds to TRBD1 (5 bases). V was shortened by 0 bases and J by 0 bases, with 15 bases between the two germline ends. Germline CDR1 LNHNV, CDR2 YYDKDF (reference sequence). CDR3 length: 18 amino acids. CDR3 sequence (DNA): TGTGCCACCAGCAGAGATCCGGAGCAGGGCGACTCTGGAAACACCATATATTTT. Translated: CATSRDPEQGDSGNTIYF.

The rearrangement links TRBV6-5 to TRBJ2-1; no firm D call. Per germline, CDR1 MNHEY and CDR2 SVGAGI. CDR3 length equals 13 residues. Trimming stripped 0 bases from V and 11 bases from J, with 11 bases between. The CDR3: CASSYSRSTQQFF. The CDR3 bases are TGTGCCAGCAGTTACTCGAGGAGCACCCAGCAGTTCTTC.

The chain employs TRBV28 and TRBJ1-5; D remains unclear. Trimming stripped 3 bases from V and 0 bases from J, with 15 bases between. From germline, CDR1 is MDHEN and CDR2 SYDVKM. The CDR3 has 17 amino acids. CDR3 nucleotide sequence: TGTGCCAGCAGTTTTTCCGGCAGCGCTTATAGCAATCAGCCCCAGCATTTT. It encodes CASSFSGSAYSNQPQHF.

The chain joins TRBV2 to TRBJ2-7; tentative D call: TRBD1 (6 bases). This CDR3 has 13 residues. Germline V gene data show CDR1 as SNHLY and CDR2 as FYNNEI. Trimming stripped 6 bases from V and 2 bases from J, with 11 bases between. The CDR3 here is CASRVGATYEQYF. As DNA, the CDR3 is TGTGCCAGCAGAGTGGGGGCCACCTACGAGCAGTACTTC.

The chain carries TRBV3-1 (or the pseudogene TRBV3-2) and TRBJ1-1, with D unresolved. Germline V gives CDR1 LGHDT, CDR2 YNNKEL (reference sequence). V lost 0 bases to trimming and J lost 5 bases, with 7 bases between them. The CDR3 contains 13 residues. The CDR3 bases are TGTGCCAGCAGCCAAGAACGAGGGACTGAAGCTTTCTTT. Amino acid sequence: CASSQERGTEAFF.

This clone showed up just a few times. The J gene is TRBJ1-2, the V gene TRBV29-1, with no clear D. The ends were cut back, 3 bases at V and 8 bases at J, with 22 bases in the middle. The CDR3 is 15 residues long. Looked up from germline, CDR1 is SQVTM and CDR2 is ANQGSEA. The CDR3 reads CSVDVPPTGAGGYTF. Written as DNA, the CDR3 is TGCAGCGTTGACGTACCCCCGACGGGTGCCGGGGGCTACACCTTC.

This clone was seen only once. The CDR3 reads CASSSRTGLGGYTF. The CDR3 region has the DNA TGTGCCAGCAGTTCCAGGACAGGGCTGGGTGGCTACACCTTC. The chain recombines TRBV27 with TRBJ1-2, with 8 bases identical to TRBD1. The CDR3 has 14 residues. Trimming took 4 bases from V and 7 from J; bases not matched to a gene: 8. CDR1 is MNHEY and CDR2 is SMNVEV in the germline V gene (reference sequence).

This rearrangement joins TRBV7-9 to TRBJ1-4, with a tentative D call TRBD1 (6 bases). CDR3 length: 16 residues. CDR1 SEHNR and CDR2 FQNEAQ come from the germline V gene (reference sequence). Trimming removed 5 bases at V and 4 bases at J, with 17 bases between. The CDR3 DNA follows: TGTGCCAGCAGCCCCAACGGGCAGGGGCTTAATGAAAAACTGTTTTTT. Translated: CASSPNGQGLNEKLFF.

CDR3 loop: CASSFASGVNTGELFF. In nucleotides, the CDR3 is TGTGCCAGCAGCTTTGCGAGCGGAGTTAACACCGGGGAGCTGTTTTTT. The chain recombines TRBV5-5 with TRBJ2-2; D might be TRBD2 (5 bases). The length of the CDR3 is 16 residues. CDR1 is SGHKS and CDR2 is YYEKEE in the germline V gene (reference sequence). The V end lost 2 bases, the J end lost 2 bases, and 13 bases lay between the germline ends.

CDR3 sequence: CASSPEAGKETQYF. CDR3 sequence (DNA): TGTGCCAGCTCACCCGAGGCGGGGAAAGAGACCCAGTACTTC. V is TRBV18 and J is TRBJ2-5, with a weak D call TRBD2 (6 bases). The CDR3 is made up of 14 amino acids. Trimming stripped 3 bases from V and 3 bases from J, with 11 bases between. Germline CDR1 reads KGHSH; CDR2 reads LQKENI.

V gene TRBV29-1 combines with J gene TRBJ2-5, with 12 bases fitting TRBD1. The CDR3 is made up of 15 amino acids. V was clipped by 6 bases and J by 5 bases; unmatched bases: 10. The V gene's germline CDR1 is SQVTM and CDR2 ANQGSEA. The CDR3: CSVLPGQGALETQYF. The CDR3 DNA sequence: TGCAGCGTCCTGCCGGGACAGGGGGCTTTGGAGACCCAGTACTTC.

This clone has a single count. This sequence joins TRBV3-1 (or the pseudogene TRBV3-2) and TRBJ2-7; 12 nucleotides match TRBD2. Losses at the gene ends were 4 bases for V and 7 bases for J; bases not matched to a gene: 8. In germline, CDR1 is LGHDT, CDR2 YNNKEL (reference sequence). The CDR3 is 15 residues long. CDR3 sequence reads: CASSLGGLAGVEQYF. CDR3 DNA: TGTGCCAGCAGCCTCGGGGGACTAGCGGGCGTGGAGCAGTACTTC.

This sequence joins TRBV4-1 and TRBJ2-4; 11 bases agree with TRBD2. Per germline, CDR1 MGHRA and CDR2 YSYEKL. With 1 base clipped from V and 10 bases from J, the junction kept 6 bases outside the gene matches. The CDR3 is 15 amino acids. For the CDR3, the DNA is TGCGCCAGCAGCCAAGGACTAGCGGGGCTGGAAATTCAGTACTTC. Translation gives CASSQGLAGLEIQYF.

The chain recombines TRBV10-2 with TRBJ1-6; tentatively, D is TRBD1 (6 bases). Germline V gene data show CDR1 as WSHSY and CDR2 as SAAADI. Between the trimmed V and J ends, which lost 2 bases and 10 bases, there was a span of 12 bases. The CDR3 loop spans 14 amino acids. The CDR3 spells CASSETQGLSPLHF. The CDR3 DNA is TGCGCCAGCAGTGAGACGCAGGGGCTCTCACCCCTCCACTTT.

The chain combines TRBV4-1 with TRBJ1-4; no clear D. There are 16 residues in the CDR3. The germline CDR1 and CDR2 sequences are MGHRA and YSYEKL. Trimming left V 0 bases short and J 5 bases short, with 13 bases between. The chain's CDR3 is CASSQDSGRTNEKLFF. The CDR3 nucleotides are TGCGCCAGCAGCCAAGATAGCGGACGGACGAATGAAAAACTGTTTTTT.

This clone was observed a handful of times. This sequence joins TRBV2 and TRBJ1-6; D might be TRBD1 (6 bases). Trimming pared 4 bases from V and 7 bases from J, leaving 11 bases between. In germline, CDR1 is SNHLY, CDR2 FYNNEI. CDR3 length: 14 residues. The CDR3 DNA follows: TGTGCCAGCAGTGGGGACACATCGAATTCACCCCTCCACTTT. Translated, it gives CASSGDTSNSPLHF.

This chain connects TRBV2 to TRBJ2-2; D is perhaps TRBD2 (5 bases). CDR3 size: 14 residues. Germline CDR1 and CDR2: SNHLY and FYNNEI. V lost 0 bases and J lost 7, with 9 bases in between. This chain's CDR3 is CASSEARVGGELFF. CDR3 nucleotides: TGTGCCAGCAGTGAAGCGCGGGTGGGCGGGGAGCTGTTTTTT.

The chain uses TRBV11-3 and TRBJ1-1, with D possibly matching TRBD1 (6 bases). Between the trimmed V and J ends, which lost 4 bases and 2 bases, there was a span of 11 bases. The germline V gene has CDR1 SGHNT and CDR2 YENEEA. This CDR3 is built from 14 residues. CDR3 amino acids: CASSSGGLNTEAFF. The DNA of the CDR3 is TGTGCCAGCAGCTCCGGGGGGCTCAACACTGAAGCTTTCTTT.

This clone was seen more than once but under ten times. The V and J genes are TRBV27 and TRBJ2-7, with a weak D call TRBD1 (5 bases). This CDR3 has 14 residues. Trimming removed 3 bases from V and 5 bases from J, with 14 bases in between. CDR1 and CDR2 (germline): MNHEY, SMNVEV (reference sequence). The CDR3 protein is CASSLRQGLNEQYF. Written as DNA, the CDR3 is TGTGCCAGCAGTTTGAGGCAGGGCCTTAACGAGCAGTACTTC.

The gene calls are TRBV5-1 and TRBJ1-2; 10 bases fit TRBD1. This CDR3 contains 14 residues. The V gene's germline CDR1 is SGHRS and CDR2 YFSETQ. The junction had 4 bases not matched to a gene; V was cut back by 0 bases and J by 8 bases. The CDR3 here is CASSLGQGAEGYTF. DNA for the CDR3: TGCGCCAGCAGCTTGGGACAGGGGGCTGAGGGCTACACCTTC. The full variable domain, completed using reference TRBV5-1 and TRBJ1-2, is KAGVTQTPRYLIKTRGQQVTLSCSPISGHRSVSWYQQTPGQGLQFLFEYFSETQRNKGNFPGRFSGRQFSNSRSEMNVSTLELGDSALYLCASSLGQGAEGYTFGSGTRLTVV.

This chain links TRBV6-2 or TRBV6-3 with TRBJ2-2, with 10 bases lining up with TRBD1. Germline V gives CDR1 MNHEY, CDR2 SVGEGT. With V trimmed by 6 bases and J by 7 bases, 14 bases remained unmatched. The CDR3 is 17 amino acids. CDR3 DNA: TGTGCCAGCAGCTCAGACAGGGGGCGACGGTATGTCGGGGAGCTGTTTTTT. Its translation is CASSSDRGRRYVGELFF.

This chain connects TRBV7-2 to TRBJ1-1; D is unclear. The CDR3 length is 14 residues. Germline V lookup: CDR1 SGHTA, CDR2 FQGNSA. Trimming removed 1 base at V and 0 bases at J, with 6 bases between. CDR3 sequence: CASSLGRLNTEAFF. CDR3 sequence (DNA): TGTGCCAGCAGCTTAGGCAGGCTGAACACTGAAGCTTTCTTT.

The V and J genes are TRBV28 and TRBJ2-5; possible D gene TRBD2, 6 bases. This CDR3 spans 13 amino acids. The germline V and J ends were trimmed by 5 bases and 5 bases, with 12 bases remaining between them. CDR1 MDHEN and CDR2 SYDVKM come from the germline V gene. In DNA form, the CDR3 reads TGTGCCAGCAGTAGGGCCGCGGGGGAGACCCAGTACTTC. Translating it yields CASSRAAGETQYF.

The rearrangement joins TRBV19 to TRBJ1-1; weak D call: TRBD1 (5 bases). Germline values: CDR1 LNHDA, CDR2 SQIVND (reference sequence). The CDR3 runs to 13 residues. Trimming pared 5 bases from V and 2 bases from J, leaving 9 bases between. CDR3 DNA sequence: TGTGCCAGTAGTGTGACAGATAACACTGAAGCTTTCTTT. It translates to CASSVTDNTEAFF.

The rearrangement joins TRBV5-4 to TRBJ2-7; D unresolved. The V gene's germline CDR1 is SGHNT and CDR2 YYREEE (reference sequence). This CDR3 spans 15 amino acids. Trimming cost V 2 bases and J 2 bases, with 14 bases left between them. DNA of the CDR3: TGTGCCAGCAGCTTCTCCCTTTCAGACACCTACGAGCAGTACTTC. Its translation: CASSFSLSDTYEQYF.